The present entry profiles one TCR beta chain with its context. The target of this receptor is not known. Per-nucleotide qualities are absent, and no much larger clonotype sits a single base away. In the ViraFEST assay, PBMC were stimulated with viral peptide pools, and TCR sequencing was then used to find antigen-specific CD4+ T cell clonotypes based on their expansion. After approximately 11 days of culture, CD4+ T cells were isolated with the EasySep CD4+ T cell isolation kit. The absence of prior SARS-CoV-2 infection in healthy vaccine recipients was confirmed by negative nucleocapsid antibodies before and after vaccination. Over 1.5 million PBMC per well were cultured with 9 to 10 ug/ml peptides in IMDM containing 5% human AB serum, approximately 9.1 IU/ml IL-2 and gentamicin. Half of the culture medium was replaced with fresh IL-2-containing medium on days 3 and 7. Unless otherwise noted, each peptide stimulation condition was cultured in triplicate wells. PBMC were separated from whole blood using Ficoll-Paque Plus gradient centrifugation and were then either cryopreserved at -140C or used fresh. The spike proteins of SARS-CoV-2 and of the common cold coronaviruses HCoV-NL63, HCoV-OC43 and HCoV-229E were spanned by overlapping peptide pools. The QIAamp micro DNA kit was used to extract genomic DNA from the cultured CD4+ T cells.

Libraries were prepared through the immunoSEQ multiplex PCR assay. DNA from the CD4+ T cells that had been cultured and isolated underwent TCR beta CDR3 sequencing. Per the source publication's procedure: The analysis removed non-productive TCR sequences, trimmed reads to the CDR3 region, and retained only CDR3s that were 7 or more amino acids long. The MANAFEST web app was used to pick out antigen-specific clonotypes by comparing their expansion in peptide wells with that in reference cultures. Positive clones required FDR<0.05 expansion versus reference and all other wells, odds ratio above 5, and frequency above 0.1% in two replicate wells. Cross-reactive clonotypes were defined as significantly expanded in SARS-CoV-2 spike wells and in at least one common cold coronavirus spike condition. Levenshtein distance calculated with the stringdist R package was used to assess CDR3 similarity, and unrooted trees were constructed with ape in R 3.6.1. The immuneACCESS repertoire file appears here via TCRdb, limited to in-frame rearrangements. These files lack a portion of the clones; in checked studies, under half of the deficit traces to unresolved V genes, and the cause of the others is not known. From that table come the V and J calls and clone size; the DNA was used to work out D and trimming. This sample gives 70,000 or so clones in total; 60% to 85% of them show up just once. Roughly a tenth of the sample is held by the ten biggest clonotypes.

This entry is derived from a study of vaccination effects on CD4 cells after COVID-19 (dated by TCRdb to between 2021 and 2022). Background for the entire study: Participants received two doses of either the BNT162b2 or the mRNA-1273 mRNA SARS-CoV-2 vaccine. SARS-CoV-2 spike-specific CD4+ TCR repertoires were compared before and after mRNA vaccination in COVID-19 convalescent patients and in infection-naive vaccine recipients. A total of 9 to 11 COVID-19 convalescent patients and several SARS-CoV-2-naive healthy vaccine recipients were included in the full study. Cultures from other donors in the study were sequenced with the Oncomine TCR Beta short-read assay on an Illumina iSeq 100.

Including cysteine and phenylalanine, the CDR3 has 18 amino acids. Only the CDR3 DNA is retained, 54 bases long and in frame from the first base. V and J are trimmed by 4 bases and 6 bases, and the gene matches miss 14 bases of the junction. The germline V gene provides CDR1 SGDLS and CDR2 YYNGEE. General findings and caveats noted by the study authors: Only a small number of convalescent patients were included, and no early post-infection timepoints were available, which limited the study. In healthy vaccine recipients, vaccine-induced clones were almost all SARS-CoV-2 mono-reactive, with only 1 of 255 cross-reactive with common cold coronaviruses. Clones induced by infection and clones induced by vaccination both contracted markedly at late timepoints after vaccination, which fits with T cell responses waning over time.

The input for sequencing was CD4+ T cells from PBMCs cultured with SARS-CoV-2 spike peptides, taken before COVID-19 vaccination. The cell subset or site label of this sample denotes: SARS-CoV-2 spike overlapping peptide pool stimulation. The receptor was derived from a human donor who received a COVID-19 vaccine. The chain employs TRBV9 and TRBJ1-6; TRBD1 lines up with 9 middle nucleotides. The DNA reads as follows: TGTGCCAGCAGCTCCCGCACAGGGGGCGCTCAGGGTAATTCACCCCTCCACTTT. Translated, it gives CASSSRTGGAQGNSPLHF.